Sequencing of this T cell receptor (beta chain) was carried out in a study of blood T cell repertoires in COVID-19. Overall study: The United States, Italy and Spain supplied acute and convalescent COVID-19 samples. In each case, the material was cDNA or gDNA derived from T cells, B-cell-depleted T cells, or PBMCs.

One Seattle source followed patients from active infection through their disease course. Trimming took 2 bases from V and 3 from J; bases not matched to a gene: 4. Germline V gene sequence: CDR1 SEHNR, CDR2 FQNEAQ (reference sequence). CDR3 size: 14 residues. Authors' data handling: Nucleated cell number was recorded as an estimate derived from reference gene primer amplification. The data were produced by immunoSEQ multiplex PCR, yet TCRdb's version contains in-frame clones alone and is incomplete. That table supplies the V and J calls and clone size; D and trimming were determined from the DNA. The sample carries about 480,000 clones, about 88% recorded once.

The V and J genes are TRBV7-9 and TRBJ2-7; TRBD1 matches at 7 bases. What was sequenced was peripheral blood. This clonotype was sampled from a man younger than 35 with COVID-19, enrolled during active disease. The CDR3 is CASSLSGGSYEQYF. DNA for the CDR3: TGTGCCAGCAGCTTATCAGGGGGAAGCTACGAGCAGTACTTC.